This T cell receptor beta chain was identified during a study of blood T cell repertoires in COVID-19. Libraries were prepared by immunoSEQ multiplex PCR; TCRdb keeps only in-frame clonotypes and omits some of them. The sample carries approximately 280,000 clones, around 87% recorded once. J lost 1 base, V lost 2 bases, and 1 base had no gene match. Germline V gene lookup returns CDR1 SEHNR and CDR2 FQNEAQ (reference sequence). The CDR3 contains 16 residues. This receptor was taken from a woman aged 18 to 35 with acute COVID-19. The chain joins TRBV7-9 to TRBJ2-1; TRBD2 matches 11 bases. The sequenced sample was PBMCs or T cells enriched from blood (not recorded which). The CDR3: CASSLLAGGSYNEQFF. The CDR3, as DNA: TGTGCCAGCAGCTTATTAGCGGGAGGGTCCTACAATGAGCAGTTCTTC. Variable domain in full (rest from reference TRBV7-9 and TRBJ2-1): DTGVSQNPRHKITKRGQNVTFRCDPISEHNRLYWYRQTLGQGPEFLTYFQNEAQLEKSRLLSDRFSAERPKGSFSTLEIQRTEQGDSAMYLCASSLLAGGSYNEQFFGPGTRLTVL.